The sequence of this T cell receptor beta chain was determined in a study of blood T cell repertoires in COVID-19. Study-wide context: Whether acute or convalescent, the COVID-19 samples came from the United States, Italy and Spain.

CDR3 length: 14 amino acids. V was shortened by 0 bases and J by 2 bases, with 9 bases between the two germline ends. CDR1 is SGHNT, CDR2 YYREEE, per germline (reference sequence). Per the original methods: Counts of nucleated cells, estimated from reference gene primer amplification, were obtained. Assay used: immunoSEQ multiplex PCR; TCRdb lists only in-frame clones, some missing. The V and J calls and clone size are taken from that table; D and trimming were inferred from the DNA. The sample includes 140,000 to 150,000 clones, about 87% seen only once; the top ten take less than 45%. This TCR came from a man aged 45-65 years who had recovered from COVID-19. Sequenced material: peripheral blood. The J gene is TRBJ2-7, the V gene TRBV5-4, with no clear D. The CDR3 reads CASSLAPDTYEQYF. CDR3 nucleotides: TGTGCCAGCAGCTTGGCCCCAGACACCTACGAGCAGTACTTC.